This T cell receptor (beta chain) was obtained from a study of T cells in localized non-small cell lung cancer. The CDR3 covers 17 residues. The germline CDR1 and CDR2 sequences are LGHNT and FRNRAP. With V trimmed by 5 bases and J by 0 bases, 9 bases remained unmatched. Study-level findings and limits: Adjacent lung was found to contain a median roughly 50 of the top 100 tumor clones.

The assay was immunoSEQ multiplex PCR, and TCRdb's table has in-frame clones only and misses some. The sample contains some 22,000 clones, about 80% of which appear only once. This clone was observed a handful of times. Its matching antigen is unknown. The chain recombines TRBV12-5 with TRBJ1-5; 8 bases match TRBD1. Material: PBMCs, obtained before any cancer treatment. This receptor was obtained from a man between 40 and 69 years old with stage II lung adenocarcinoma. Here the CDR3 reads CASGDGPGQDSNQPQHF. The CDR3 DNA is TGTGCTAGTGGTGATGGCCCGGGACAGGATAGCAATCAGCCCCAGCATTTT.